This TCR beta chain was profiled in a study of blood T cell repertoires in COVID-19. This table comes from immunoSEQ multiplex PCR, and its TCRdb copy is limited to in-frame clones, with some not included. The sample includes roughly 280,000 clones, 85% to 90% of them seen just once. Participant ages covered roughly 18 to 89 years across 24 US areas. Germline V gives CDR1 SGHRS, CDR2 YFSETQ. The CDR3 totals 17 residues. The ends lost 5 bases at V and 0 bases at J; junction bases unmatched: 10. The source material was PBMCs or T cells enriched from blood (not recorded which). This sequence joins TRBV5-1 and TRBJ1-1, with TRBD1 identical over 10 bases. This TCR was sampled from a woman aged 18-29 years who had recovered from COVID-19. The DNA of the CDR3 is TGCGCCAGCAGTCCCGGACAGGGGGTGGGAATGAACACTGAAGCTTTCTTT. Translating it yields CASSPGQGVGMNTEAFF. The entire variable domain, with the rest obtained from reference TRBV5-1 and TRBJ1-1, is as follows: KAGVTQTPRYLIKTRGQQVTLSCSPISGHRSVSWYQQTPGQGLQFLFEYFSETQRNKGNFPGRFSGRQFSNSRSEMNVSTLELGDSALYLCASSPGQGVGMNTEAFFGQGTRLTVV.